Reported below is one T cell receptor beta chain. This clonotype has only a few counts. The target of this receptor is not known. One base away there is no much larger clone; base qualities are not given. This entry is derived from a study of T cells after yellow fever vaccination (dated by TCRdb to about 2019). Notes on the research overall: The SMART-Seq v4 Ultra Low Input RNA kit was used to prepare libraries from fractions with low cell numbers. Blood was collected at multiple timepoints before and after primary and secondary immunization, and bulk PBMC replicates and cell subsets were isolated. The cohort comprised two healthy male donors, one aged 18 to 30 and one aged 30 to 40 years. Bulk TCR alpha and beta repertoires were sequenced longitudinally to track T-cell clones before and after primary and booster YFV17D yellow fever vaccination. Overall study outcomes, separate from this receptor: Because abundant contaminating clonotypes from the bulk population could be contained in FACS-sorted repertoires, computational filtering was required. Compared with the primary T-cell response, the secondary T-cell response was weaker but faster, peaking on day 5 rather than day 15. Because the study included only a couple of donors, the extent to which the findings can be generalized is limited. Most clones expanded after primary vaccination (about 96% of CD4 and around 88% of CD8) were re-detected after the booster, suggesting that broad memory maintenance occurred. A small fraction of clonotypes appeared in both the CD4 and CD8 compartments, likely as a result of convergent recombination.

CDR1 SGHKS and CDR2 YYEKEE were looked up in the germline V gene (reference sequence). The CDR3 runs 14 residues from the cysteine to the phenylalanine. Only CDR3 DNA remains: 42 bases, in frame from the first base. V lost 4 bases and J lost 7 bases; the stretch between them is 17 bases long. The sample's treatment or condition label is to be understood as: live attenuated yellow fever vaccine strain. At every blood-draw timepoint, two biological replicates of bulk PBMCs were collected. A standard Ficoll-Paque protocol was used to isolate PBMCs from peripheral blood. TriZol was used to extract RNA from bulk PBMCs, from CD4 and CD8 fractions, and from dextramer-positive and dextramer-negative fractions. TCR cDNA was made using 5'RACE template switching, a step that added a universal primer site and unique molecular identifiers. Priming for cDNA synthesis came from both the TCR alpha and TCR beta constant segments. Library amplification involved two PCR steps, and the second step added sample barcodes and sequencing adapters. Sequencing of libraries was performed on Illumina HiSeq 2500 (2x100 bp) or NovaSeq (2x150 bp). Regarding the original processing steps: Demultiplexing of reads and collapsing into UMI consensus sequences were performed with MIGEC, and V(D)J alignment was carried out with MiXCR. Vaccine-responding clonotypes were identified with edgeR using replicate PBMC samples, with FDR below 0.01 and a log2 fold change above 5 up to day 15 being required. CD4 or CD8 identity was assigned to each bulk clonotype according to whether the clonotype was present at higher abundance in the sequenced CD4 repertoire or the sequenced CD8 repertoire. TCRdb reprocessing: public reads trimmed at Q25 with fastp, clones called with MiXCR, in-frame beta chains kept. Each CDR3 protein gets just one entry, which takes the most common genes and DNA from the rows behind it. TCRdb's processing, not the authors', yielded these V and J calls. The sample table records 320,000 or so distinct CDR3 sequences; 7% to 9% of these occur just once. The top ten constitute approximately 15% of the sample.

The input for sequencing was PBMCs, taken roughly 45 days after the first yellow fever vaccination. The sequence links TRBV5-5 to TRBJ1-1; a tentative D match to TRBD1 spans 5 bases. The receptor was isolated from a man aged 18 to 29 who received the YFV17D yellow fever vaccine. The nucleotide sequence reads TGTGCCAGCAGCCCTGTAGAGGGGCAGCGTGAAGCTTTCTTT. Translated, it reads CASSPVEGQREAFF.